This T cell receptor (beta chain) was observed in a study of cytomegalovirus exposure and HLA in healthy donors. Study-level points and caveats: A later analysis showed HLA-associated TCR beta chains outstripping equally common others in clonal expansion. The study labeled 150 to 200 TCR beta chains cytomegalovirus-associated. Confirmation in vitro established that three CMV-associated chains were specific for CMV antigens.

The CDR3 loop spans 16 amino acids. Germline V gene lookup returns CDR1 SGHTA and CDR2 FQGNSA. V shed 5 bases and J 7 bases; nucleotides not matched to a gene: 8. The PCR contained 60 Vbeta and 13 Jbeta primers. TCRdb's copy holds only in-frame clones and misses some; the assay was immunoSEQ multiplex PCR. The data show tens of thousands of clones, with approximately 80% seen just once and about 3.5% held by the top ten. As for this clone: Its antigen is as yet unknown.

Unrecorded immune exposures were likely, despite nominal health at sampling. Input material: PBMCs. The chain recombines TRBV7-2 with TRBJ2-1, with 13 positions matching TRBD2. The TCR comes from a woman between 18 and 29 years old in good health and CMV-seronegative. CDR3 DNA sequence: TGTGCCAGCAGCGTAACGACTAGCGGGGGGATAAATGAGCAGTTCTTC. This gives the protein CASSVTTSGGINEQFF.